This TCR beta chain originates from a study of identical twins. With 8 bases clipped from V and 4 bases from J, the junction kept 4 bases outside the gene matches. Germline-derived CDR1 and CDR2 are MNHNY and SVGAGI (reference sequence). There are 13 residues in the CDR3. Study results and caveats: Monozygotic twin pairs showed more out-of-frame TCR alpha sharing than models estimated. Weaker excess sharing between twins was seen in beta out-of-frame sequences.

A template switching step contributed a universal primer site, while unique molecular identifiers were present in the cDNA. TCRdb fed the 5' RACE reads into MiXCR, producing one record per CDR3 protein. The data contain 550,000 to 800,000 distinct CDR3 sequences, 7.1% of them seen just once; the ten biggest clones take up 1.6%. This clonotype has a single count. As yet, its antigen is unknown. Separately, the same data were catalogued under a study of yellow fever vaccine responses in identical twins.

V usage is TRBV6-6 and J usage is TRBJ1-1, with 10 bases lining up with TRBD1. Sequencing used PBMCs. This sequence was found in a woman aged 18-29 years in good health. In DNA, the CDR3 is TGTGCCAGCGGGGGGACAGGGGCCACTGAAGCTTTCTTT. This encodes CASGGTGATEAFF.